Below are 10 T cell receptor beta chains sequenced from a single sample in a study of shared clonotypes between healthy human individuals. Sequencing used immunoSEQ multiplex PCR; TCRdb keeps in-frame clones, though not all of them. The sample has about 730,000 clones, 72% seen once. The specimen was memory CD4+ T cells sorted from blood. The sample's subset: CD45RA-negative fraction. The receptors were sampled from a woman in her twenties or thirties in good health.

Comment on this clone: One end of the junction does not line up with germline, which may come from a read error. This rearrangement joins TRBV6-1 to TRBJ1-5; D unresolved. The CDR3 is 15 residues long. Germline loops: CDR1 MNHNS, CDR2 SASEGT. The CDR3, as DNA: TGTGCCAGCAGGGAAGCCCCTTATAGCAATCAGCCCCAGCATTTT. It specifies CASREAPYSNQPQHF.

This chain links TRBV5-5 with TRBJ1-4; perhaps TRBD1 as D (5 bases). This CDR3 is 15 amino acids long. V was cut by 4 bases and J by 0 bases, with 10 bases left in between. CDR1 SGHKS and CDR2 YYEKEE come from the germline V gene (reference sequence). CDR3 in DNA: TGTGCCAGCAGCATCGACAGTACAACTAATGAAAAACTGTTTTTT. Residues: CASSIDSTTNEKLFF.

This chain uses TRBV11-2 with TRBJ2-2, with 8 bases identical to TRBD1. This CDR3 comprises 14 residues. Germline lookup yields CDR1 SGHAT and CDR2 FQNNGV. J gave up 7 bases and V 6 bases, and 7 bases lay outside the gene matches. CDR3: CASSNQGAVGELFF. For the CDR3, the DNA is TGTGCCAGCAGTAACCAGGGGGCGGTCGGGGAGCTGTTTTTT. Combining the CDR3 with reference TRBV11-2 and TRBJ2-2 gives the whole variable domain EAGVAQSPRYKIIEKRQSVAFWCNPISGHATLYWYQQILGQGPKLLIQFQNNGVVDDSQLPKDRFSAERLKGVDSTLKIQPAKLEDSAVYLCASSNQGAVGELFFGEGSRLTVL.

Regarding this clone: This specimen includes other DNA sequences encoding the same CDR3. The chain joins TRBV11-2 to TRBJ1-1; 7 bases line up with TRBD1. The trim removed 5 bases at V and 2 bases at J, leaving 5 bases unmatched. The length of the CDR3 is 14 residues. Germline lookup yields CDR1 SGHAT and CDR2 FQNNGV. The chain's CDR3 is CASSTDRVNTEAFF. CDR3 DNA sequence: TGTGCCAGCAGCACAGACAGGGTAAACACTGAAGCTTTCTTT.

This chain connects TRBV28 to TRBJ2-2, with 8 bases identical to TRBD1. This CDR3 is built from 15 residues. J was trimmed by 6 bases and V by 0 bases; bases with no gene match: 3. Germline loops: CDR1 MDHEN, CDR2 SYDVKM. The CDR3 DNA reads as TGTGCCAGCAGTTTATGGGACAGGGTCCCCGGGGAGCTGTTTTTT. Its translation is CASSLWDRVPGELFF.

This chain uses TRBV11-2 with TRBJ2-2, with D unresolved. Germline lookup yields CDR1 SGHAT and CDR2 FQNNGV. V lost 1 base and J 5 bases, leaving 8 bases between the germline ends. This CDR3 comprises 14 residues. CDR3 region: CASSLGPTTGELFF. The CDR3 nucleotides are TGTGCCAGCAGCTTAGGGCCTACGACCGGGGAGCTGTTTTTT. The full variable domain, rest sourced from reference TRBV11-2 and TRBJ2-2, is EAGVAQSPRYKIIEKRQSVAFWCNPISGHATLYWYQQILGQGPKLLIQFQNNGVVDDSQLPKDRFSAERLKGVDSTLKIQPAKLEDSAVYLCASSLGPTTGELFFGEGSRLTVL.

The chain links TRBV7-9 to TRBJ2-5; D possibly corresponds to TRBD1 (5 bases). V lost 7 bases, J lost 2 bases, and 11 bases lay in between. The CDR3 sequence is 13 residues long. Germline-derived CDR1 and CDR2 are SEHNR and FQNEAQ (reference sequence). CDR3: CASTARVQETQYF. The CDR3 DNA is TGTGCCAGCACGGCCAGGGTTCAAGAGACCCAGTACTTC.

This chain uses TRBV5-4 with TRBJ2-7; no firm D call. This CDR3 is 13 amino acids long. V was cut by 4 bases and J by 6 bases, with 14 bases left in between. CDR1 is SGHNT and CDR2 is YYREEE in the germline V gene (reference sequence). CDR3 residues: CASSRPDLAEQYF. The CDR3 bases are TGTGCCAGCAGCAGACCCGACCTCGCCGAGCAGTACTTC. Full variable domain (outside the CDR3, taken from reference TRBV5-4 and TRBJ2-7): ETGVTQSPTHLIKTRGQQVTLRCSSQSGHNTVSWYQQALGQGPQFIFQYYREEENGRGNFPPRFSGLQFPNYSSELNVNALELDDSALYLCASSRPDLAEQYFGPGTRLTVT.

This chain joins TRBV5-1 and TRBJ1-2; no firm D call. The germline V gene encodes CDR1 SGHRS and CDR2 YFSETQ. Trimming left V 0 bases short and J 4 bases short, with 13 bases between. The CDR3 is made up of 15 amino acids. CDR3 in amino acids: CASSLAVYGGYGYTF. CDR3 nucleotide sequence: TGCGCCAGCAGCTTGGCCGTCTACGGAGGCTATGGCTACACCTTC.

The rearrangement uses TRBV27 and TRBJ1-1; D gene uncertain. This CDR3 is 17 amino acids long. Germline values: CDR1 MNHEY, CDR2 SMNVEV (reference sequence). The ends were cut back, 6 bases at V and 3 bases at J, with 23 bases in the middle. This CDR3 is CASRPNPAKKGYTEAFF. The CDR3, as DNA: TGTGCCAGCAGGCCCAACCCCGCCAAAAAGGGCTACACTGAAGCTTTCTTT.